Presented here are 2 T cell receptor beta chains from one specimen sequenced in a study of T cell repertoires in cytomegalovirus infection. Using its own MiXCR run on the reads, TCRdb lists one record per CDR3 protein. Of fewer than 200,000 distinct CDR3 sequences listed, about 15% are singletons. The sequenced sample was PBMCs. These receptors came from a human donor in good health (CMV status not recorded). Some clones in this sample may be carry-over from other donors' samples.

V and J are TRBV19 and TRBJ1-1, with TRBD1 identical over 8 bases. Germline CDR1 and CDR2: LNHDA and SQIVND (reference sequence). V lost 3 bases to trimming and J lost 4 bases; unmatched junction nucleotides: 7. CDR3 length: 15 residues. This CDR3 is CASSMVDRDFTEAFF. CDR3 sequence (DNA): TGTGCCAGTAGTATGGTGGACAGGGACTTCACTGAAGCTTTCTTT.

This clonotype has more than one count but fewer than ten. V and J are TRBV20-1 and TRBJ2-7; TRBD1 matches 8 bases. V shed 0 bases, J shed 5 bases, and the junction held 12 bases outside the gene matches. CDR3 length: 16 amino acids. Germline CDR1 DFQATT, CDR2 SNEGSKA (reference sequence). The CDR3 DNA reads as TGCAGTGCTAGAGATAGGCGGAGACAGGGGTTCAACGAGCAGTACTTC. It encodes CSARDRRRQGFNEQYF.